A single sample is the source of the 23 T cell receptor beta chains below, sequenced in a study of T cells in Graves' hyperthyroidism and ophthalmopathy. Using RNA transcripts as the source, TCR beta CDR3 regions were amplified. TCR CDR3 underwent first-round RT-PCR with the HTBI primer set. TCRdb recomputed calls from the multiplex PCR reads with MiXCR, one row per CDR3 protein. This sample has around 580,000 distinct CDR3 sequences; over 15% occur once, and the top ten carry approximately 20%. Input material: blood. The source of these receptors is a woman under 30 with Graves' hyperthyroidism.

A few counts support this clonotype. The genes are TRBV27 and TRBJ1-5; no reliable D call. The germline V gene encodes CDR1 MNHEY and CDR2 SMNVEV (reference sequence). The CDR3 is made up of 13 amino acids. Trimming left V 8 bases short and J 7 bases short, with 15 bases between. The CDR3 nucleotides are TGTGCCAGCGGACCCGGGGTAGGGCAGCCCCAGCATTTT. Its translation is CASGPGVGQPQHF.

This clonotype was counted ten times or more. The rearrangement uses TRBV27 and TRBJ2-2; 10 positions match TRBD2. V shed 2 bases, J shed 5 bases, and the junction held 2 bases outside the gene matches. The CDR3 extends over 15 amino acids. The germline CDR1 and CDR2 sequences are MNHEY and SMNVEV (reference sequence). This CDR3 reads CASSLAAGGTGELFF. The DNA for the CDR3 is TGTGCCAGCAGTTTAGCAGCGGGGGGGACCGGGGAGCTGTTTTTT.

In its sample, this clonotype was seen a few times. Germline and junction disagree at one end, which may indicate a read error. This chain connects TRBV29-1 to TRBJ1-1, with D hard to call. The V gene's germline CDR1 is SQVTM and CDR2 ANQGSEA. This CDR3 region has 11 residues. CDR3 sequence reads: CSVVRGTGAFF. The CDR3 bases are TGCAGCGTTGTCCGTGGCACTGGAGCTTTCTTT.

Many counts were recorded for this clonotype. CDR3 residues: CATSDHRSEKLFF. In nucleotides, the CDR3 is TGTGCCACCAGTGACCATCGAAGCGAAAAACTGTTTTTT. The chain has TRBV24-1 and TRBJ1-4, with D unresolved. CDR1 is KGHDR, CDR2 SFDVKD, per germline. The CDR3 runs to 13 residues. Trimming took 4 bases from V and 8 from J, leaving 10 bases between them.

DNA for the CDR3: TGTGCCATCAGTGAGTCGGGGGATGCCTACTCCTACGAGCAGTACTTC. Translating it yields CAISESGDAYSYEQYF. V gene TRBV10-3 combines with J gene TRBJ2-7; either TRBD1 or TRBD2 may fit D (5 bases each). The CDR3 has 16 residues. V gave up 0 bases and J gave up 0 bases, with 12 bases separating them. Germline V gene lookup returns CDR1 ENHRY and CDR2 SYGVKD.

The rearrangement uses TRBV6-2 or TRBV6-3 and TRBJ1-5, with 7 positions matching TRBD1. V trimming: 4 bases; J trimming: 0 bases; junction bases outside the gene matches: 3. CDR3 length: 15 amino acids. Germline V lookup: CDR1 MNHEY, CDR2 SVGEGT. The CDR3, as DNA: TGTGCCAGCAGTTCCGGGACAGTTAGCAATCAGCCCCAGCATTTT. Translating it yields CASSSGTVSNQPQHF.

The chain carries TRBV7-3 and TRBJ1-2; D possibly corresponds to TRBD1 (5 bases). Germline V gene sequence: CDR1 SGHTA, CDR2 FQGTGA. The CDR3 covers 13 residues. V was trimmed by 5 bases and J by 7 bases, leaving 14 bases between them. CDR3 loop: CASSEGRETGYTF. The CDR3 region has the DNA TGTGCCAGCAGCGAGGGGAGAGAGACTGGCTACACCTTC.

Ten or more counts support this clonotype. This rearrangement joins TRBV7-3 to TRBJ2-3; possibly TRBD2 for D (5 bases). Trimming left V 5 bases short and J 5 bases short, with 14 bases between. CDR3 length equals 14 residues. Germline V CDR1 and CDR2: SGHTA, FQGTGA. The CDR3 sequence is CASSRRGLQDTQYF. The CDR3 region has the DNA TGTGCCAGCAGCAGACGCGGACTGCAAGATACGCAGTATTTT. Complete variable domain (other parts from reference TRBV7-3 and TRBJ2-3): GAGVSQTPSNKVTEKGKYVELRCDPISGHTALYWYRQSLGQGPEFLIYFQGTGAADDSGLPNDRFFAVRPEGSVSTLKIQRTERGDSAVYLCASSRRGLQDTQYFGPGTRLTVL.

The chain couples TRBV18 to TRBJ1-1; D unresolved. The germline V gene has CDR1 KGHSH and CDR2 LQKENI. CDR3 size: 15 residues. Trimming cost V 2 bases and J 1 base, with 11 bases left between them. The CDR3, as DNA: TGTGCCAGCTCACCAGACCCCCCGGCGAACACTGAAGCTTTCTTT. Its translation: CASSPDPPANTEAFF. The variable domain in full, completed from reference TRBV18 and TRBJ1-1, reads NAGVMQNPRHLVRRRGQEARLRCSPMKGHSHVYWYRQLPEEGLKFMVYLQKENIIDESGMPKERFSAEFPKEGPSILRIQQVVRGDSAAYFCASSPDPPANTEAFFGQGTRLTVV.

This chain links TRBV20-1 with TRBJ1-1; the D is unclear. Trimming shortened V by 4 bases and J by 0 bases, and 6 bases separated the two germline ends. Germline V CDR1 and CDR2: DFQATT, SNEGSKA (reference sequence). This CDR3 region has 12 residues. CDR3 sequence: CSATELNTEAFF. The CDR3 DNA reads TGCAGTGCTACGGAATTGAACACTGAAGCTTTCTTT.

This clonotype was picked up a small number of times. This chain joins TRBV19 and TRBJ1-1, with TRBD1 matching 11 bases. CDR1 and CDR2 from the germline V gene are LNHDA and SQIVND (reference sequence). V was clipped by 7 bases and J by 4 bases; unmatched bases: 5. The CDR3 contains 14 residues. The CDR3 DNA reads TGTGCCAGTATTCGGACAGGGGGCTCCACTGAAGCTTTCTTT. It translates to CASIRTGGSTEAFF.

This clonotype was seen a handful of times. The chain links TRBV7-9 to TRBJ2-5, with TRBD2 identical over 7 bases. Germline trimming cut 5 bases from V and 5 bases from J; bases unmatched to any gene: 11. The CDR3 covers 15 residues. Looked up from germline, CDR1 is SEHNR and CDR2 is FQNEAQ (reference sequence). CDR3 nucleotide sequence: TGTGCCAGCAGCCGTTGGGGCGGGAGAGTGGAGACCCAGTACTTC. Protein product: CASSRWGGRVETQYF. The full variable domain, completed using reference TRBV7-9 and TRBJ2-5, is DTGVSQNPRHKITKRGQNVTFRCDPISEHNRLYWYRQTLGQGPEFLTYFQNEAQLEKSRLLSDRFSAERPKGSFSTLEIQRTEQGDSAMYLCASSRWGGRVETQYFGPGTRLLVL.

The chain employs TRBV5-5 and TRBJ2-3; the D gene is possibly TRBD2 (6 bases). Germline values: CDR1 SGHKS, CDR2 YYEKEE (reference sequence). Trimming took off 0 bases at V and 1 base at J, with 15 bases between the two ends. This CDR3 has 17 amino acids. Here the CDR3 DNA reads TGTGCCAGCAGCTTGGCCGGGGGAACCGCTGGCACAGATACGCAGTATTTT. Translating gives CASSLAGGTAGTDTQYF.

This clonotype has just a few counts. The V call is TRBV11-1, the J call TRBJ2-5; 8 nucleotides align to TRBD1. Trimming at V came to 8 bases and at J to 13 bases, leaving 9 bases not matched to a gene. There are 11 residues in the CDR3. Germline V gene data show CDR1 as SGHAT and CDR2 as FQDESV (reference sequence). The CDR3 DNA follows: TGTGCCAGCCGCACAGGACAGGGTCTGTACTTC. This sequence encodes CASRTGQGLYF.

Ten or more counts support this clonotype. The junction shows a germline mismatch at one end, possibly a read error. This chain connects TRBV7-2 to TRBJ1-2; 8 positions agree with TRBD1. Germline CDR1 SGHTA, CDR2 FQGNSA. This CDR3 is built from 14 residues. CDR3 DNA: TGTGCCAGCAGCCTAGCGACAGGGGCGGGTGGCTACACCTTC. It codes for CASSLATGAGGYTF.

In this sample, this clonotype turned up many times. The chain couples TRBV12-3 or TRBV12-4 to TRBJ2-3, with unresolved D. This CDR3 is built from 19 residues. Between the trimmed V and J ends, which lost 7 bases and 0 bases, there was a span of 26 bases. The CDR3 reads CASTRKLVDQLTSTDTQYF. The CDR3 DNA is TGTGCCAGCACCCGAAAGTTGGTTGATCAACTAACCAGCACAGATACGCAGTATTTT.

The chain combines TRBV25-1 with TRBJ1-2; 8 nucleotides match TRBD1. Trimming removed 6 bases from V and 2 bases from J; junction bases left unmatched: 14. Germline V lookup: CDR1 MGHDK, CDR2 SYGVNS. The CDR3 spans 17 residues. CDR3 bases: TGTGCCAGCAGAACAGGGGGAATATCATCGGTAAACTATGGCTACACCTTC. It is translated as CASRTGGISSVNYGYTF.

This chain links TRBV7-2 with TRBJ2-5; 8 bases match TRBD1. Per germline, CDR1 SGHTA and CDR2 FQGNSA. The CDR3 covers 13 residues. V trimming: 7 bases; J trimming: 5 bases; junction bases outside the gene matches: 6. The CDR3 coding sequence is TGTGCCAGCATTCGACAGGGGATCGAGACCCAGTACTTC. It translates to CASIRQGIETQYF.

This clonotype occurred many times. The V call is TRBV6-2 or TRBV6-3, the J call TRBJ1-1; D is unclear. Per germline, CDR1 MNHEY and CDR2 SVGEGT. V was cut by 6 bases and J by 2 bases, with 10 bases left in between. The length of the CDR3 is 13 residues. The CDR3 DNA sequence: TGTGCCAGCAGACCGACAAGTAACACTGAAGCTTTCTTT. Protein: CASRPTSNTEAFF.

The CDR3: CASSQTLTGYNEQFF. The CDR3 nucleotides read TGTGCCAGCAGTCAGACCCTTACAGGTTACAATGAGCAGTTCTTC. J is TRBJ2-1 and V is TRBV27; possibly TRBD1 for D (5 bases). V gave up 5 bases and J gave up 4 bases, with 15 bases separating them. The germline gives CDR1 MNHEY, CDR2 SMNVEV (reference sequence). CDR3 size: 15 residues.

This clonotype has ten or more counts. The genes are TRBV20-1 and TRBJ2-3, with 7 bases aligning to TRBD2. V shed 4 bases, J shed 6 bases, and the junction held 16 bases outside the gene matches. This CDR3 has 16 residues. Germline V gene lookup returns CDR1 DFQATT and CDR2 SNEGSKA (reference sequence). DNA of the CDR3: TGCAGTGCTAACCCCATGGCGGCGGGAGAACTTGATACGCAGTATTTT. Amino acid sequence: CSANPMAAGELDTQYF.

The J gene is TRBJ2-4, the V gene TRBV7-8, with D perhaps being TRBD1 or TRBD2 (5 bases each). Trimming took 1 base from V and 3 from J, leaving 28 bases between them. The germline V gene encodes CDR1 SGHVS and CDR2 FQNEAQ. The CDR3 runs 21 residues. CDR3 bases: TGTGCCAGCAGCTTAGGACAGTCCTTCAATTCGGAGCGGTTAGTCAAAAACATTCAGTACTTC. Its protein is CASSLGQSFNSERLVKNIQYF. The whole variable domain, filled in from reference TRBV7-8 and TRBJ2-4, reads GAGVSQSPRYKVAKRGQDVALRCDPISGHVSLFWYQQALGQGPEFLTYFQNEAQLDKSGLPSDRFFAERPEGSVSTLKIQRTQQEDSAVYLCASSLGQSFNSERLVKNIQYFGAGTRLSVL.

The chain uses TRBV30 and TRBJ1-2, with TRBD1 as a possible D gene (6 bases). Trimming pared 0 bases from V and 2 bases from J, leaving 19 bases between. CDR1 and CDR2 from the germline V gene are GTSNPN and SVGIG (reference sequence). The CDR3 is 17 residues long. CDR3 in DNA: TGTGCCTGGAGTGTTGGGAAGATGGGGGGCACCAACTATGGCTACACCTTC. Protein sequence: CAWSVGKMGGTNYGYTF.